Following are 17 T cell receptor beta chains from one sample sequenced in a study of shared clonotypes between healthy human individuals. The protocol was immunoSEQ multiplex PCR, while the TCRdb copy is restricted to in-frame clones and leaves out a portion. In the table there are hundreds of thousands of clones, over 60% of which are singletons. Sequencing used PBMCs. The receptors derive from a woman in her thirties or forties in good health. Some clones in this sample may be carry-over from other donors' samples.

The V and J genes are TRBV30 and TRBJ2-2, with a possible D match to TRBD1 (6 bases). There are 15 residues in the CDR3. CDR1 is GTSNPN, CDR2 SVGIG, per germline (reference sequence). V dropped 4 bases and J dropped 4 bases, with 16 bases sitting between them. The CDR3 nucleotides are TGTGCCTGGAACCGACAGGTCGTGGGCACCGGGGAGCTGTTTTTT. Translation gives CAWNRQVVGTGELFF.

The chain links TRBV30 to TRBJ2-7, with TRBD2 identical over 8 bases. V lost 3 bases and J lost 7; bases outside the gene matches: 8. The germline gives CDR1 GTSNPN, CDR2 SVGIG (reference sequence). The length of the CDR3 is 13 residues. The CDR3 spells CAWRAAGVKEQYF. The CDR3, as DNA: TGTGCCTGGAGGGCAGCGGGAGTTAAGGAGCAGTACTTC.

As concerns this clone: A far bigger clonotype differs at one base, so this is likely a read error. V and J are TRBV10-3 and TRBJ1-4, with D maybe TRBD1 (5 bases). CDR1 is ENHRY, CDR2 SYGVKD, per germline. The CDR3 consists of 14 residues. CDR3 DNA: TGTGCCATCAGTGAGGGCGGGGCTGGTGAAAGACTGTTTTTT. Translation gives CAISEGGAGERLFF.

For this clone: A far larger clone is one nucleotide away, so this likely arose from a read error. The chain has TRBV28 and TRBJ2-7; D is perhaps TRBD2 (6 bases). The CDR3 has 15 residues. Per the germline V gene, CDR1 is MDHEN and CDR2 is SYDVKM. DNA of the CDR3: TGTGCCAGCAGTCCCCATGGACTAACAACCTACGAGCAGTGCTTC. Encoded protein: CASSPHGLTTYEQCF.

Note on this clone: A much larger clonotype is one base distant, so this may be a read error. The same CDR3 arises from other DNA sequences in this sample as well. The chain is built from TRBV7-9 and TRBJ2-1; 13 nucleotides align to TRBD2. The germline V gene encodes CDR1 SEHNR and CDR2 FQNEAQ (reference sequence). This CDR3 comprises 15 residues. For the CDR3, the DNA is TGTGCCGGCAGTACACGGACTAGCGGGAGCGATGAGCAGTTCTTC. Protein: CAGSTRTSGSDEQFF. Filled out from reference TRBV7-9 and TRBJ2-1, the complete variable domain reads DTGVSQNPRHKITKRGQNVTFRCDPISEHNRLYWYRQTLGQGPEFLTYFQNEAQLEKSRLLSDRFSAERPKGSFSTLEIQRTEQGDSAMYLCAGSTRTSGSDEQFFGPGTRLTVL.

This clone is a singleton in its sample. The chain employs TRBV27 and TRBJ2-2, with TRBD2 matching over 8 bases. The ends lost 4 bases at V and 5 bases at J; junction bases unmatched: 6. The CDR3 covers 15 residues. Germline values: CDR1 MNHEY, CDR2 SMNVEV (reference sequence). The CDR3 nucleotides are TGTGCCAGCAGTTCGGGAGGGGAGGGTACCGGGGAGCTGTTTTTT. Translating gives CASSSGGEGTGELFF.

In DNA, the CDR3 is TGTGCCAGCAGCCCGTGGGTTGGCGAGCAGTACTTC. It yields the protein CASSPWVGEQYF. This chain joins TRBV11-1 and TRBJ2-7, with D hard to call. The germline V gene has CDR1 SGHAT and CDR2 FQDESV (reference sequence). Trimming cost V 5 bases and J 6 bases, with 11 bases left between them. The CDR3 length is 12 residues.

The J gene is TRBJ1-1, the V gene TRBV19; unclear D gene. Germline CDR1 LNHDA, CDR2 SQIVND (reference sequence). This CDR3 spans 13 amino acids. Trimming pared 0 bases from V and 6 bases from J, leaving 8 bases between. CDR3 amino acids: CASSIEGLAEAFF. The CDR3 DNA sequence: TGTGCCAGTAGTATAGAGGGTTTGGCTGAAGCTTTCTTT.

J is TRBJ2-6 and V is TRBV7-9; D is ambiguous. The CDR3 covers 15 residues. The ends were cut back, 6 bases at V and 2 bases at J, with 11 bases in the middle. CDR1 and CDR2 (germline): SEHNR, FQNEAQ (reference sequence). The CDR3 reads CASRPQIPGANVLTF. CDR3 sequence (DNA): TGTGCCAGCAGACCACAAATCCCTGGGGCCAACGTCCTGACTTTC.

The rearrangement joins TRBV6-4 to TRBJ2-1; 13 bases align to TRBD2. V lost 4 bases and J lost 3; bases outside the gene matches: 0. CDR1 and CDR2 from the germline V gene are MRHNA and SNTAGT. This CDR3 spans 15 amino acids. The CDR3 coding sequence is TGTGCCAGCAGTGGGACTAGCGGGGGCTACAATGAGCAGTTCTTC. This sequence encodes CASSGTSGGYNEQFF.

J is TRBJ1-5 and V is TRBV28; TRBD1 agrees at 7 bases. Germline CDR1 and CDR2: MDHEN and SYDVKM. V shed 7 bases, J shed 4 bases, and the junction held 10 bases outside the gene matches. The CDR3 sequence is 15 residues long. CDR3 DNA sequence: TGTGCCAGCACCACCCGAGGGACAGTGAATCAGCCCCAGCATTTT. Amino acid sequence: CASTTRGTVNQPQHF.

As concerns this clone: Since a far larger clone is one base different, this is likely a read error. The chain joins TRBV7-3 to TRBJ1-1; D is possibly TRBD1 (5 bases). CDR3 length: 14 residues. The germline V gene encodes CDR1 SGHTA and CDR2 FQGTGA. For the CDR3, the DNA is TGTGCCAGCAGCGCGGGACGGGGGAACACTGAAGCTTCCTTT. It yields the protein CASSAGRGNTEASF.

This sequence joins TRBV5-1 and TRBJ2-1; TRBD2 agrees at 13 bases. CDR3 size: 16 residues. Trimming cost V 4 bases and J 5 bases; bases outside gene matches: 6. Germline V gives CDR1 SGHRS, CDR2 YFSETQ. The CDR3 region is CASSLRTSGSHNEQFF. The CDR3 nucleotides read TGCGCCAGCAGCCTTCGGACTAGCGGGAGCCACAATGAGCAGTTCTTC.

The chain combines TRBV5-1 with TRBJ1-1; 8 nucleotides line up with TRBD1. The ends lost 4 bases at V and 1 base at J; junction bases unmatched: 12. Germline CDR1 is SGHRS and CDR2 is YFSETQ. The CDR3 extends over 17 amino acids. The CDR3 nucleotides are TGCGCCAGCAGCCACATCCTAGGGACAGGATCGAACACTGAAGCTTTCTTT. Translated, it gives CASSHILGTGSNTEAFF.

The genes are TRBV7-3 and TRBJ2-3; 7 bases map to TRBD1. The CDR3 consists of 15 residues. J was trimmed by 2 bases and V by 4 bases; bases with no gene match: 6. The germline V gene has CDR1 SGHTA and CDR2 FQGTGA. CDR3 amino acids: CASSSQQGSTDTQYF. CDR3 DNA sequence: TGTGCCAGCAGCTCTCAACAGGGGTCCACAGATACGCAGTATTTT.

This clone was observed a single time. V gene TRBV10-1 combines with J gene TRBJ2-2, with D possibly TRBD2 on 6 matching bases. CDR1 and CDR2 (germline): WNHNN, SYGVQD (reference sequence). The CDR3 runs to 13 residues. Between the trimmed V and J ends, which lost 2 bases and 7 bases, there was a span of 8 bases. DNA for the CDR3: TGCGCCAGCAGTGAGGGGGGGAGCGGGGAGCTGTTTTTT. Its translation: CASSEGGSGELFF.

This rearrangement joins TRBV27 to TRBJ2-7, with D possibly matching TRBD1 (5 bases). This CDR3 is built from 14 residues. V was trimmed by 2 bases and J by 6 bases, leaving 14 bases between them. Germline-derived CDR1 and CDR2 are MNHEY and SMNVEV (reference sequence). CDR3 in amino acids: CASSLRQGGAEQYF. The CDR3 DNA reads TGTGCCAGCAGTTTACGCCAGGGTGGCGCCGAGCAGTACTTC.